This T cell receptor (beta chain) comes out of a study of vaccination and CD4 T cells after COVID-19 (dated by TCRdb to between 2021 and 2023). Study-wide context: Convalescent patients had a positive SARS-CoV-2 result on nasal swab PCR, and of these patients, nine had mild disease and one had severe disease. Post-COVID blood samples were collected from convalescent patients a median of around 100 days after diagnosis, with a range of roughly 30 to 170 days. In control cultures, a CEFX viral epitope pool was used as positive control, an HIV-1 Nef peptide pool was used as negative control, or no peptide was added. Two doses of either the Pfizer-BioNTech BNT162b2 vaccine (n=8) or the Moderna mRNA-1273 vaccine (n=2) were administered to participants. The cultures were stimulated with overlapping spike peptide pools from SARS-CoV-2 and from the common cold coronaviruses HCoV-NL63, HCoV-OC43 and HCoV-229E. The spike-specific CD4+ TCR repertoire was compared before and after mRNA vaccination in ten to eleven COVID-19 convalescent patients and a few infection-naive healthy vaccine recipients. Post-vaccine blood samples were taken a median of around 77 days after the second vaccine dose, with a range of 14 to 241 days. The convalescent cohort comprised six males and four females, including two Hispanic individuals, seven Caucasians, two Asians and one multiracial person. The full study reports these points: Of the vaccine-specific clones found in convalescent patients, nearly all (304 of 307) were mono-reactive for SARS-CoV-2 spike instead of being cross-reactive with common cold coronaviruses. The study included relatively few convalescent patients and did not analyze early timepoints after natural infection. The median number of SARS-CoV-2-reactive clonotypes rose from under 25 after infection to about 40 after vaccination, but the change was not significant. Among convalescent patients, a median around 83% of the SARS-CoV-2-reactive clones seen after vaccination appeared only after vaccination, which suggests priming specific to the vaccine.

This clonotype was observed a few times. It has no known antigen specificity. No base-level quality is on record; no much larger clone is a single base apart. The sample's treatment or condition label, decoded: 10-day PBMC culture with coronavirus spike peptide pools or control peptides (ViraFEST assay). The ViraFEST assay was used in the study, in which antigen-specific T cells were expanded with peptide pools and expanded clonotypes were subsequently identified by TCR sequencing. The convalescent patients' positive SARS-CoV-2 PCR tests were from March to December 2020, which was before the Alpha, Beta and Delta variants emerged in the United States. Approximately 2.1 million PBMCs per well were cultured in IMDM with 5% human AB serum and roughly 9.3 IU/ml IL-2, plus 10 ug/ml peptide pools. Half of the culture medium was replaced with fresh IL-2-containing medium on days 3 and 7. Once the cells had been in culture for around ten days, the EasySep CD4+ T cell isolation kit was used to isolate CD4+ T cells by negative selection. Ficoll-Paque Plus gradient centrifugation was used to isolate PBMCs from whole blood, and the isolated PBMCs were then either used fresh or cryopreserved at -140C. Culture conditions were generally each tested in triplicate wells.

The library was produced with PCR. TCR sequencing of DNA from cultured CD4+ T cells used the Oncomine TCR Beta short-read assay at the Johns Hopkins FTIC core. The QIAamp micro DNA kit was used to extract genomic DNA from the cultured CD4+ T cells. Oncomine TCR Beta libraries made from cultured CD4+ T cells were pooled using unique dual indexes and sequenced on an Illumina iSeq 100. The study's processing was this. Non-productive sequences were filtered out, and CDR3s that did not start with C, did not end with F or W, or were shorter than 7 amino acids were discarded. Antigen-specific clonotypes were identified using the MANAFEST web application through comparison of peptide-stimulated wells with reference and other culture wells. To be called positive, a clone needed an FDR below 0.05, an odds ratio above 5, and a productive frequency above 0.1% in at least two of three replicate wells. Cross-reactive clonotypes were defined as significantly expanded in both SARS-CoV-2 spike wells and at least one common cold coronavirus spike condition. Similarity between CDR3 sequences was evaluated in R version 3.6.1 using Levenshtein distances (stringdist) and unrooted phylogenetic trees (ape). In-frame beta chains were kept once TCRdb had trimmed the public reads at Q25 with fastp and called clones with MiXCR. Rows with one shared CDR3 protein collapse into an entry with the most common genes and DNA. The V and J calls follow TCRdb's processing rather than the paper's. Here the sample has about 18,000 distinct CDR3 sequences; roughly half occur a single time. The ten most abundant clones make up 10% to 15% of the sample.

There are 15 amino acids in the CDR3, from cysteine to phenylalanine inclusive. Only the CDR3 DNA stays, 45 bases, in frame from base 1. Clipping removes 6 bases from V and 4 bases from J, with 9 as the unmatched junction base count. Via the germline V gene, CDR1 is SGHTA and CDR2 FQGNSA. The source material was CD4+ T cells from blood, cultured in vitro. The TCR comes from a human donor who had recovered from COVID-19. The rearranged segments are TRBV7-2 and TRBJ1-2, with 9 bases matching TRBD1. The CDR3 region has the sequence CASRQTGGESYGYTF. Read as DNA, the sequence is TGTGCCAGCAGGCAAACAGGGGGCGAGAGCTATGGCTACACCTTC.